This TCR beta chain was sequenced in a study of control samples from healthy donors and cancer patients. V lost 2 bases to trimming and J lost 1 base, with 11 bases between them. This CDR3 has 15 residues. CDR1 and CDR2 (germline): ENHRY, SYGVKD. Sequenced by immunoSEQ multiplex PCR; TCRdb stores in-frame clones only, minus some. The data show roughly 150,000 clones, with around 90% seen just once and approximately 0.7% held by the top ten. The count of this clone is one. The source material was blood. The rearrangement uses TRBV10-3 and TRBJ1-1; no clear D gene. This TCR was sampled from a woman aged 25 to 45 in good health. CDR3 bases: TGTGCCATCAGTGAGCCGCCGGGCCCGAACACTGAAGCTTTCTTT. As protein: CAISEPPGPNTEAFF.